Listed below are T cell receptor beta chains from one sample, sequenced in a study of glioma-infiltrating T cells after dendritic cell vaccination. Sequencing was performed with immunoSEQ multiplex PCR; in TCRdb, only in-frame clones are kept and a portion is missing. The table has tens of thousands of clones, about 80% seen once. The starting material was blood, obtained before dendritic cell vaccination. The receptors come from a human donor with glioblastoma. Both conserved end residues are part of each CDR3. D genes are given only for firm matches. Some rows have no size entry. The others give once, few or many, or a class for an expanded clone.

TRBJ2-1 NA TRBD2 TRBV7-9 TGTGCCAGCAGCTTATCAGCGGGGGGCTACAATGAGCAGTTCTTC CASSLSAGGYNEQFF
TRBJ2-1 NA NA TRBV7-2 TGTGCCAGCAGCGGGGTGGTAAGGACAGCAAGGCCTGAGCAGTTCTTC CASSGVVRTARPEQFF
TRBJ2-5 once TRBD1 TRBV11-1 TGTGCCAGCAGACTACGGACAGGGGGCGGGGAGACCCAGTACTTC CASRLRTGGGETQYF
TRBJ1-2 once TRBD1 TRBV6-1 TGTGCCAGCAGTGATAGACAGGGTGCAAGCTATGGCTACACCTTC CASSDRQGASYGYTF
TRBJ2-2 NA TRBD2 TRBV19 TGTGCCAGTAGTATCCAAGCGGGAGGCCTTTCGGGGGAGCTGTTTTTT CASSIQAGGLSGELFF
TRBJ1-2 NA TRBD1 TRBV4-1 TGCGCCAGCAGCCGAGCCAGGGGGACTAACTATGGCTACACCTTC CASSRARGTNYGYTF
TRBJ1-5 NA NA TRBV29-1 TGCAGCGTGGGGACATCGAGCAATCAGCCCCAGCATTTT CSVGTSSNQPQHF
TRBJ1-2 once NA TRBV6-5 TGTGCCAGCAGCCCCCCTGACGGGGGGCGCTATGGCTACACCTTC CASSPPDGGRYGYTF
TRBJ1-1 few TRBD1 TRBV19 TGTGCCAGTAGTATTAACAGGGGTAGGACTGAAGCTTTCTTT CASSINRGRTEAFF
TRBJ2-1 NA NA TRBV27 TGTGCCAGCAGTTCCCGGGCTAACAGGTACAATGAGCAGTTCTTC CASSSRANRYNEQFF
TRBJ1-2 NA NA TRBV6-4 TGTGCCAGCAGTGCGGGCAAACGAGGGGGACTACTCTACAACTATGGCTACACCTTC CASSAGKRGGLLYNYGYTF
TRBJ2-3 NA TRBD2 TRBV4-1 TGCGCCAGCAGACACGTCGGACTAGTCCACCCAGATACGCAGTATTTT CASRHVGLVHPDTQYF
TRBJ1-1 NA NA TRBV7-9 TGTGCCAGCAGGGTGGGAGAGGGCACTGAAGCTTTCTTT CASRVGEGTEAFF
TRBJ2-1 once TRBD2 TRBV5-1 TGCGCCAGCAGCTTTTGGCTAGCGGATAAGGGGCTATTGTACAATGAGCAGTTCTTC CASSFWLADKGLLYNEQFF
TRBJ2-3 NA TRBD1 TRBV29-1 TGCAGCGTTGAAGGACAGGGTGATGGTACGCAGTATTTT CSVEGQGDGTQYF
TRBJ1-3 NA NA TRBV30 TGTGCCTGGAGTACAGGTGGTGTAAACACCATATATTTT CAWSTGGVNTIYF
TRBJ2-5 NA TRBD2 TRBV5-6 TGTGCCAGCAGCACGCTAGCGGGGGGGAGGAAGACCCAGTACTTC CASSTLAGGRKTQYF
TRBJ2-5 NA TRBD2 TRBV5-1 TGCGCCAGCAGCTTCGCGGGAGCTCAAGAGACCCAGTACTTC CASSFAGAQETQYF
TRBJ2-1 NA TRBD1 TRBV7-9 TGTGCCAGCAGCTCGGGACAGGGGGGTTACAATGAGCAGTTCTTC CASSSGQGGYNEQFF
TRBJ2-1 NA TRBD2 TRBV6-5 TGTGCCAGCAGTTATCCCCGGGGGGGAATTCCCAATGAGCAGTTCTTC CASSYPRGGIPNEQFF
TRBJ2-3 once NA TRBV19 TGTGCCAGACTCATGCGGGGGCCAGATACGCAGTATTTT CARLMRGPDTQYF
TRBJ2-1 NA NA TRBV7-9 TGTGCCAGCTCGCTCGGGTCCTACAATGAGCAGTTCTTC CASSLGSYNEQFF
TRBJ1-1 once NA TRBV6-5 TGTGCCAGCACCGACACTGGACAAGGTATCACTGAAGCTTTCTTT CASTDTGQGITEAFF
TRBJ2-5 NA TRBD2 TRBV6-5 TGTGCCAGCAGGGCTAGCGGGATTGGTTTGACCCAGTACTTC CASRASGIGLTQYF
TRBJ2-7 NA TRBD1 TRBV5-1 TGCGCCAGCAGCTACGACAGGGGCTCCTACGAGCAGTACTTC CASSYDRGSYEQYF
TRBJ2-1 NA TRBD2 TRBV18 TGTGCCAGCTCACCACCTTTTGGGGGAGGGCCGGTCAATGAGCAGTTCTTC CASSPPFGGGPVNEQFF
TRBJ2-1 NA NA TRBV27 TGTGCCAGCAGTACTACAACGACAGGTAGGGAGCAGTTCTTC CASSTTTTGREQFF
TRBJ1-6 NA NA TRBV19 TGTGCCAGTACCTCCCGGGGGTGGTATAATTCACCCCTCCACTTT CASTSRGWYNSPLHF
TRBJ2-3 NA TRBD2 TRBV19 TGTGCCAGTACGCTCGCTAGCGGGAGGGCAGATACGCAGTATTTT CASTLASGRADTQYF
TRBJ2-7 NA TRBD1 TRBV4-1 TGCGCCAGCAGCCGGGCCCCGGGACAGGGGGCCCGCGAGCAGTACTTC CASSRAPGQGAREQYF
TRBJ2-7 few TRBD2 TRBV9 TGTGCCAGCAGCGGACCGGGACTAGGGATAACCTACGAGCAGTACTTC CASSGPGLGITYEQYF
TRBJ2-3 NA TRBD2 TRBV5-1 TGCGCCAGCAGCAAAGGACTAGCGGGGGCATACACAGATACGCAGTATTTT CASSKGLAGAYTDTQYF
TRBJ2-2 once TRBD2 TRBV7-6 TGTGCCAGCAGCTCATTTGGCGGGGCGGGGGACACCGGGGAGCTGTTTTTT CASSSFGGAGDTGELFF
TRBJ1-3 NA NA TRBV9 TGTGCCAGCAGCGTAGAGGAGGTGTCTGGAAACACCATATATTTT CASSVEEVSGNTIYF
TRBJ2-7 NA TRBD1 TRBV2 TGTGCCACCTACCGGGACAGGGCCAACGAGCAGTACTTC CATYRDRANEQYF
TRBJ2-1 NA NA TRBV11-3 TGTGCCAGCAGCTTAACGGCTTCGGGGGGCCTCTACAATGAGCAGTTCTTC CASSLTASGGLYNEQFF
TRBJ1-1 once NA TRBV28 TGTGCCAGCAGTTTATTTAACAGGGATCCTATCACTGAAGCTTTCTTT CASSLFNRDPITEAFF
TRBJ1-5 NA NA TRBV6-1 TGTGCCAGCAGGGTCGGAGAGCCCCAGCATTTT CASRVGEPQHF
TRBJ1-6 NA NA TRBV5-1 TGCGCCAGCAGCTTGGAGCAGGGGCGGAATTCACCCCTCCACTTT CASSLEQGRNSPLHF
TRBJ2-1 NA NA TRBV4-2 TGTGCCAGCAGCCAAGATCCGGGAGTTAACTACAATGAGCAGTTCTTC CASSQDPGVNYNEQFF
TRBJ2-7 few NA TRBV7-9 TGTGCCAGCAGCTCGAAAGGACAGTCTAATGCGGGCGAGCAGTACTTC CASSSKGQSNAGEQYF
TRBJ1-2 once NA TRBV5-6 TGTGCCAGCAGCTTGGTGGGCCAGTATTATGGCTACACCTTC CASSLVGQYYGYTF
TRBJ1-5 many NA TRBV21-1 TGTGCCAGCAGCAACGAGGGACAGTTCAATCAGCCCCAGCATTTT CASSNEGQFNQPQHF
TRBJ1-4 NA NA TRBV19 TGTGCCAGTACCGACTATGCGCAACCTAATGAAAAACTGTTTTTT CASTDYAQPNEKLFF
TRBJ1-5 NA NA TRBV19 TGTGCCAGTACCCTGTTTGCGGCAAGGAGCAATCAGCCCCAGCATTTT CASTLFAARSNQPQHF
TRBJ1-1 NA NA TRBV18 TGTGCCAGCTCACCGGGACACCTATTGAACACTGAAGCTTTCTTT CASSPGHLLNTEAFF
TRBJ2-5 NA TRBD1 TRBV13 TGTGCCAGCAGCTTATCCGGGACAGGGAGGAAGACCCAGTACTTC CASSLSGTGRKTQYF
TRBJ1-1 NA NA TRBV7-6 TGTGCCAGCAGCTTGACAGCCAACACTGAAGCTTTCTTT CASSLTANTEAFF
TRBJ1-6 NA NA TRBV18 TGTGCCAGCTCACCATTCGAAGGGAGATCACCCCTCCACTTT CASSPFEGRSPLHF